These 15 T cell receptor beta chains were all obtained from the same sample, sequenced in a study of beta chain features in type 1 diabetes. Study-level points and caveats: Moderately but significantly shorter TCRB CDR3s were found in Type 1 diabetes patients in all four CD4+ subsets.

cDNA synthesis used the whole RNA isolate, giving expressed TCRB sequences. Only in-frame clones appear in the TCRdb table, and some are missing; sequencing was by immunoSEQ multiplex PCR. The table shows approximately 170,000 clones, with approximately 8% occurring only once. No antigen is known for these receptors. The sequenced sample was central memory CD4+ T cells from blood. Receptors were obtained from a man between 18 and 29 years old with type 1 diabetes.

This clone showed up many times. The chain employs TRBV29-1 and TRBJ2-2, with D possibly being TRBD2 (5 bases). This CDR3 region has 11 residues. V gave up 5 bases and J gave up 6 bases, with 7 bases separating them. The germline V gene has CDR1 SQVTM and CDR2 ANQGSEA. The CDR3 DNA reads as TGCAGCGTTCGGGGTCCCGGGGAGCTGTTTTTT. Its protein is CSVRGPGELFF.

This chain joins TRBV9 and TRBJ2-3, with D perhaps matching TRBD2 (5 bases). Trimming shortened V by 0 bases and J by 6 bases, and 14 bases separated the two germline ends. From germline, CDR1 is SGDLS and CDR2 YYNGEE. This CDR3 is built from 15 residues. The CDR3 DNA sequence: TGTGCCAGCAGCGTAGCCCTACTAGGTTTTGATACGCAGTATTTT. Translated: CASSVALLGFDTQYF.

Concerning this clone: This same CDR3 is encoded by further DNA sequences in the sample. The chain combines TRBV11-2 with TRBJ2-3; a possible D gene is TRBD1 (5 bases). This CDR3 region has 15 residues. The V end was cut by 0 bases, the J end by 4 bases, with 11 bases between. Germline CDR1 reads SGHAT; CDR2 reads FQNNGV. The CDR3 bases are TGTGCCAGCAGCTTAGAAGCAGGGAATGCAGATACGCAGTATTTT. Its protein product is CASSLEAGNADTQYF.

This chain uses TRBV30 with TRBJ2-2, with no clear D. The CDR3 has 14 residues. CDR1 is GTSNPN and CDR2 is SVGIG in the germline V gene (reference sequence). Trimming shortened V by 0 bases and J by 1 base, and 6 bases separated the two germline ends. CDR3 protein: CAWSVSRNTGELFF. The DNA for the CDR3 is TGTGCCTGGAGTGTAAGTAGGAACACCGGGGAGCTGTTTTTT.

This clone was seen a handful of times. The chain couples TRBV7-2 to TRBJ2-3, with TRBD2 matching over 12 bases. V was clipped by 5 bases and J by 7 bases; unmatched bases: 7. The germline V gene has CDR1 SGHTA and CDR2 FQGNSA. The CDR3 loop spans 15 amino acids. CDR3 bases: TGTGCCAGCAGCCCACTAGCGGGGGGCCCAAATACGCAGTATTTT. Amino acids: CASSPLAGGPNTQYF.

The gene calls are TRBV28 and TRBJ2-7; no clear D. Germline V gene sequence: CDR1 MDHEN, CDR2 SYDVKM. The CDR3 is made up of 15 amino acids. Trimming took 5 bases from V and 3 from J, leaving 17 bases between them. The CDR3 coding sequence is TGTGCCAGCAGTAGCATCCACTTAGCTCGCTACGAGCAGTACTTC. This gives the protein CASSSIHLARYEQYF. The full variable domain, with the rest looked up from reference TRBV28 and TRBJ2-7, is DVKVTQSSRYLVKRTGEKVFLECVQDMDHENMFWYRQDPGLGLRLIYFSYDVKMKEKGDIPEGYSVSREKKERFSLILESASTNQTSMYLCASSSIHLARYEQYFGPGTRLTVT.

The chain recombines TRBV7-2 with TRBJ2-5, with 9 bases lining up with TRBD2. Trimming took 3 bases from V and 1 from J; bases not matched to a gene: 3. The CDR3 is 15 amino acids. CDR1 is SGHTA, CDR2 FQGNSA, per germline. In DNA form, the CDR3 reads TGTGCCAGCAGCTTGGCGGGGGGGGTCCAAGAGACCCAGTACTTC. Translating it yields CASSLAGGVQETQYF.

The chain employs TRBV5-1 and TRBJ2-1, with D tentatively TRBD2 (6 bases). There are 13 residues in the CDR3. Germline loops: CDR1 SGHRS, CDR2 YFSETQ. Trimming stripped 0 bases from V and 9 bases from J, with 10 bases between. CDR3 in amino acids: CASSLGHGGEQFF. The DNA for the CDR3 is TGCGCCAGCAGCTTGGGCCACGGGGGTGAGCAGTTCTTC.

This clone was detected only a few times. This sequence joins TRBV12-5 and TRBJ2-6, with D possibly TRBD1 on 6 matching bases. CDR1 and CDR2 from the germline V gene are LGHNT and FRNRAP. CDR3 length: 17 amino acids. V shed 2 bases and J shed 1 base, with 12 bases lying between them. The CDR3, as DNA: TGTGCTAGTGGTTTGCTCACTCAGGGGTCTGGGGCCAACGTCCTGACTTTC. It encodes CASGLLTQGSGANVLTF.

The chain has TRBV7-2 and TRBJ2-1; possible D gene TRBD1, 5 bases. The CDR3 spans 15 residues. CDR1 SGHTA and CDR2 FQGNSA come from the germline V gene. With 5 bases removed from V and 7 bases from J, the gap between germline ends came to 18 bases. The CDR3 loop reads CASSAVLLKGNEQFF. The DNA for the CDR3 is TGTGCCAGCAGCGCCGTGCTGTTGAAGGGGAATGAGCAGTTCTTC.

In its sample, this clone was seen a few times. This chain uses TRBV28 with TRBJ2-3; the D gene is possibly TRBD1 (6 bases). Germline V gene data show CDR1 as MDHEN and CDR2 as SYDVKM. Trimming pared 4 bases from V and 4 bases from J, leaving 15 bases between. This CDR3 region has 15 residues. CDR3 region: CASSSIGTYADTQYF. CDR3 in DNA: TGTGCCAGCAGTTCTATCGGGACATACGCAGATACGCAGTATTTT.

This sequence joins TRBV30 and TRBJ1-6; 9 nucleotides agree with TRBD1. The germline V gene has CDR1 GTSNPN and CDR2 SVGIG (reference sequence). The CDR3 sequence is 15 residues long. The V gene end was trimmed by 2 bases and the J gene end by 8 bases; junction bases not matched to a gene: 7. The CDR3 nucleotides are TGTGCCTGGAGTCCGTCCGGGACAGGGTATTCACCCCTCCACTTT. Translated: CAWSPSGTGYSPLHF. Full variable domain (outside the CDR3, taken from reference TRBV30 and TRBJ1-6): SQTIHQWPATLVQPVGSPLSLECTVEGTSNPNLYWYRQAAGRGLQLLFYSVGIGQISSEVPQNLSASRPQDRQFILSSKKLLLSDSGFYLCAWSPSGTGYSPLHFGNGTRLTVT.

This sequence joins TRBV7-2 and TRBJ1-2; 9 bases line up with TRBD1. Germline V gene sequence: CDR1 SGHTA, CDR2 FQGNSA. Unmatched junction bases numbered 6, after V lost 5 bases and J lost 8 bases. CDR3 length: 13 amino acids. The DNA for the CDR3 is TGTGCCAGCAGCCTTGCGGGACAGGGAGGCTACACCTTC. Protein product: CASSLAGQGGYTF.

The CDR3, as DNA: TGTGCCAGCGGAGCTGACAGGGGCCGGGAGACCCAGTACTTC. Translation: CASGADRGRETQYF. The chain recombines TRBV2 with TRBJ2-5; 8 positions match TRBD1. The CDR3 contains 14 residues. Germline trimming cut 8 bases from V and 5 bases from J; bases unmatched to any gene: 10. CDR1 is SNHLY, CDR2 FYNNEI, per germline.

This clone was found a few times. V gene TRBV7-2 combines with J gene TRBJ1-1; D call uncertain. Trimming shortened V by 1 base and J by 5 bases, and 8 bases separated the two germline ends. CDR1 is SGHTA, CDR2 FQGNSA, per germline. The CDR3 covers 13 residues. The CDR3, as DNA: TGTGCCAGCAGCTTAGTTGGGCAGACTGAAGCTTTCTTT. Translating it yields CASSLVGQTEAFF.